This T cell receptor (beta chain) was obtained from a study of tumor and adjacent non-tumor tissue in lung cancer (dated by TCRdb to about 2018). The study in broad terms: Of the cohort, more than ten patients had adenocarcinoma, 2 had squamous cell carcinoma and 1 had small cell lung cancer. TCRbeta CDR3 sequencing was performed on roughly 27 paired specimens, with one tumor sample and one normal lung sample collected per patient. The study compared bulk TCRbeta repertoires from lung tumor tissue and matched distant non-tumor lung tissue of some 14 lung cancer patients. The 15 or so patients were aged about 30 to 80 years, included about ten men and 5 women, and had TNM stage I to III disease. Sequencing produced 130 million or so productive TCRbeta reads in total, an average of about 4 million reads per sample. Results the study describes overall, beyond this receptor: Only about 15 patients were included in the cohort, and the need for larger samples and more detailed clinical data was noted by the authors. TCR diversity (inverse Simpson) was significantly higher in tumor than in normal lung tissue (431.37 vs 166.20, P = 0.0075, Mann-Whitney U test). A significantly larger cumulative share of the repertoire was made up by the top 100 clones in normal lung than in tumor tissue. Because peripheral blood was not sequenced, the blood TCRbeta repertoires of the lung cancer patients in the study went unexamined. Significantly higher TCR diversity was found in younger patients, and higher tumor TCR diversity was associated with shorter overall and disease-free survival. The sequencing platform is not named in the methods, and unique molecular identifiers are not mentioned.

RNA was extracted from bulk unsorted tissue and checked for quality with a NanoDrop ND-1000 and an Agilent 2100. Donors were newly diagnosed lung cancer patients admitted for thoracic surgery in China between August and November 2014, without prior chemotherapy. The study excluded patients who had received radiotherapy or chemotherapy before or who had another cancer at the same time. Pieces of surgical tissue measuring roughly 1-2.1 cm3 were kept in RNAlater solution and held at -80 degrees C until needed. For CDR1 and CDR2, the germline V gene lists SGHDN and FVKESK. Taken from cysteine to phenylalanine, the CDR3 has 15 residues. The retained sequence is limited to the CDR3, 45 bases, with the frame set at the first base. V gives up 0 bases and J gives up 6 bases, and the segment between their germline ends measures 12 bases. The library was produced with multiplex PCR. Instrument on record: Illumina HiSeq 2500. TCRbeta libraries were built by three rounds of nested PCR using primers (Table S4), following protocols modified from ARM-PCR. Before sequencing, PCR products in the 200-500 bp range were cut out of the gel and cleaned up using the QIAquick gel extraction kit. On the study's bioinformatics: Reads were cleaned with Trimmomatic, merged with FLASH into complete CDR3 sequences, and assigned to V(D)J germline segments with MiTCR. Clonal diversity was calculated as the inverse Simpson's index using VDJtools. In-frame sequences without a premature stop codon were defined as productive reads. In TCRdb, the public reads were trimmed at Q25 with fastp and aligned with MiXCR, with productive beta chains retained. Each entry is one CDR3 protein sequence, shown with its most common DNA and genes. These V and J calls derive from TCRdb rather than the authors' analysis. The sample contains 120,000 or so distinct CDR3 sequences, 60% to 70% of them found a single time. Of the sample, 13% falls within the top ten clones.

Remarks on this clonotype: Its specific antigen is unknown. Base qualities were left out, and no much larger clone turns up one base away.

Sequenced sample: lung tumor tissue. The receptor was derived from a man younger than 40 with non-small cell lung cancer. This sequence uses TRBV14 and TRBJ2-1; D gene: possibly TRBD2, on 6 matching bases. The CDR3 region: CASSQEIGGSNEQFF. The bases read TGTGCCAGCAGCCAAGAGATAGGAGGGTCCAATGAGCAGTTCTTC.